Below are 15 T cell receptor beta chains sequenced from a single sample in a study of cytomegalovirus exposure and HLA in healthy donors. The PCR made use of 60 Vbeta and 13 Jbeta primers. The protocol was immunoSEQ multiplex PCR, while the TCRdb copy is restricted to in-frame clones and leaves out a portion. The sample contains approximately 180,000 clones, just over 70% of which appear only once. Sequencing was performed on PBMCs. These receptors came from a human donor in good health.

This clone showed up just once. The chain has TRBV5-4 and TRBJ1-2; D unclear. Germline V gene data show CDR1 as SGHNT and CDR2 as YYREEE (reference sequence). The CDR3 has 14 amino acids. Between the trimmed V and J ends, which lost 4 bases and 0 bases, there was a span of 10 bases. This CDR3 reads CASSGRRPNYGYTF. The CDR3 DNA reads TGTGCCAGCAGCGGCAGGCGACCTAACTATGGCTACACCTTC.

The J gene is TRBJ1-6, the V gene TRBV6-6; D gene uncertain. Per germline, CDR1 MNHNY and CDR2 SVGAGI (reference sequence). The CDR3 has 14 residues. V lost 3 bases and J lost 8, with 11 bases in between. CDR3 in amino acids: CASSYKELYSPLHF. CDR3 coding DNA: TGTGCCAGCAGTTATAAGGAGCTATATTCACCCCTCCACTTT.

The V and J genes are TRBV6-5 and TRBJ2-5; a weak D match, TRBD1 (7 bases). Per germline, CDR1 MNHEY and CDR2 SVGAGI. V gave up 11 bases and J gave up 5 bases, with 15 bases separating them. CDR3 length: 12 residues. CDR3 DNA sequence: TGTGCCGCTGGAGGGGGCGGGGAGACCCAGTACTTC. Its translation: CAAGGGGETQYF.

The gene calls are TRBV6-1 and TRBJ2-1; D may be TRBD2 (6 bases). CDR1 is MNHNS and CDR2 is SASEGT in the germline V gene. This CDR3 spans 15 amino acids. Trimming pared 10 bases from V and 6 bases from J, leaving 22 bases between. CDR3 amino acids: CATPRTGWGGNEQFF. The CDR3 DNA reads as TGTGCCACCCCGCGGACGGGGTGGGGAGGCAATGAGCAGTTCTTC.

The V and J genes are TRBV4-3 and TRBJ1-1, with 10 bases lining up with TRBD1. The CDR3 is 15 amino acids. The ends lost 4 bases at V and 5 bases at J; junction bases unmatched: 7. CDR1 LGHNA and CDR2 YSLEER come from the germline V gene. The CDR3 nucleotides read TGCGCCAGCAGCCGAGGGACAGGGGTTGAGACTGAAGCTTTCTTT. Translating gives CASSRGTGVETEAFF.

The chain employs TRBV20-1 and TRBJ2-5, with TRBD1 as a possible D gene (5 bases). The CDR3 length is 11 residues. CDR1 is DFQATT, CDR2 SNEGSKA, per germline (reference sequence). The CDR3 reads CTIGDGETQYF. Here the CDR3 DNA reads TGCACGATAGGGGATGGCGAGACCCAGTACTTC.

The gene calls are TRBV7-6 and TRBJ1-5; no definite D call. The CDR3 contains 16 residues. V lost 1 base and J 1 base, leaving 11 bases between the germline ends. CDR1 is SGHVS, CDR2 FNYEAQ, per germline. The CDR3 region has the DNA TGTGCCAGCAGCTTAGGAGCGGGAGGGAGCAATCAGCCCCAGCATTTT. Translation: CASSLGAGGSNQPQHF. Full variable domain (rest looked up from reference TRBV7-6 and TRBJ1-5): GAGVSQSPRYKVTKRGQDVALRCDPISGHVSLYWYRQALGQGPEFLTYFNYEAQQDKSGLPNDRFSAERPEGSISTLTIQRTEQRDSAMYRCASSLGAGGSNQPQHFGDGTRLSIL.

A few counts support this clone. This is likely a read error, given that the CDR3 carries no conserved phenylalanine or tryptophan at its end. The DNA is omitted, as the CDR3 cannot be located on it reliably, and the CDR3 follows TCRdb's listing. The rearrangement uses TRBV7-3 and TRBJ1-2; the D call TRBD1 from the table was never checked on the DNA. The CDR3 extends over 11 residues, inclusive of both ends. Germline lookup yields CDR1 SGHTA and CDR2 FQGTGA. The CDR3 sequence: CASSLWLFSRL.

The chain uses TRBV11-1 and TRBJ1-4, with D perhaps TRBD1 (5 bases). The CDR3 length is 16 residues. Trimming shortened V by 1 base and J by 10 bases, and 19 bases separated the two germline ends. Germline CDR1 and CDR2: SGHAT and FQDESV (reference sequence). This chain's CDR3 is CASSLDLADPGVKLFF. In nucleotides, the CDR3 is TGTGCCAGCAGCTTAGATTTGGCGGACCCGGGGGTAAAACTGTTTTTT.

CDR3 coding DNA: TGTGCAAGTCTCCCCCGTAAGGAGACCTATGGCTACACCTTC. Its protein product is CASLPRKETYGYTF. The gene calls are TRBV12-2 and TRBJ1-2. TRBV12-2 is a pseudogene. This CDR3 contains 14 residues.

This clone showed up just a few times. The chain couples TRBV2 to TRBJ2-2; maybe TRBD2 (7 bases). CDR1 is SNHLY, CDR2 FYNNEI, per germline. V lost 7 bases to trimming and J lost 5 bases, with 17 bases between them. CDR3 length equals 15 residues. CDR3 residues: CASNRDTGGTGELFF. The CDR3 DNA sequence: TGTGCCAGCAACCGGGACACCGGGGGGACCGGGGAGCTGTTTTTT.

This chain links TRBV7-2 with TRBJ2-5; TRBD2 is a possible D gene (7 bases). Germline CDR1 SGHTA, CDR2 FQGNSA. V lost 2 bases and J 14 bases, leaving 18 bases between the germline ends. This CDR3 region has 13 residues. In DNA form, the CDR3 reads TGTGCCAGCAGCTTAATTGGGGGAGGGGGAGACTACTTC. Its protein product is CASSLIGGGGDYF.

This chain uses TRBV6-5 with TRBJ1-2, with D maybe TRBD1 (5 bases). Germline V CDR1 and CDR2: MNHEY, SVGAGI. This CDR3 is 13 amino acids long. Trimming removed 4 bases at V and 6 bases at J, with 12 bases between. CDR3 sequence: CASSFSGVDGYTF. CDR3 bases: TGTGCCAGCAGTTTTTCGGGGGTTGATGGCTACACCTTC.

In this sample, this clone turned up a few times. V gene TRBV5-6 combines with J gene TRBJ1-6; 8 bases are shared with TRBD1. Germline V lookup: CDR1 SGHDT, CDR2 YYEEEE. V dropped 4 bases and J dropped 6; count of bases not matched to a gene: 12. The CDR3 length is 17 residues. The CDR3 coding sequence is TGTGCCAGCAGCCAAACGCACGGACAGGGCTTTAATTCACCCCTCCACTTT. This sequence encodes CASSQTHGQGFNSPLHF.

The rearrangement joins TRBV18 to TRBJ1-5; 9 nucleotides agree with TRBD1. The germline V gene encodes CDR1 KGHSH and CDR2 LQKENI. Trimming took 2 bases from V and 7 from J; bases not matched to a gene: 9. This CDR3 is 16 amino acids long. This chain's CDR3 is CASSPARTGVGQPQHF. CDR3 DNA: TGTGCCAGCTCACCAGCCCGGACAGGGGTCGGGCAGCCCCAGCATTTT.